The 15 T cell receptor beta chains listed next were all sequenced from one sample in a study of control samples from healthy donors and cancer patients. Sequenced by immunoSEQ multiplex PCR; TCRdb stores in-frame clones only, minus some. The sample shows 250,000 to 300,000 clones, about 80% of them seen only once. Specimen: PBMCs. All receptors derive from a woman aged 60-70 years with lung cancer.

The V call is TRBV27, the J call TRBJ2-7; 8 bases fit TRBD1. This CDR3 spans 16 amino acids. Germline CDR1 and CDR2: MNHEY and SMNVEV (reference sequence). Trimming took 8 bases from V and 3 from J; bases not matched to a gene: 15. DNA for the CDR3: TGTGCCAGCCACCGGACAGGGCGTCCCTGGGACTACGAGCAGTACTTC. It yields the protein CASHRTGRPWDYEQYF.

The chain couples TRBV6-5 to TRBJ1-2, with D unclear. V lost 7 bases and J 0 bases, leaving 6 bases between the germline ends. In germline, CDR1 is MNHEY, CDR2 SVGAGI. The CDR3 contains 12 residues. CDR3 loop: CASKQPNYGYTF. DNA for the CDR3: TGTGCCAGCAAACAGCCTAACTATGGCTACACCTTC.

The chain employs TRBV19 and TRBJ2-1; D unresolved. The CDR3 has 18 residues. Trimming shortened V by 0 bases and J by 4 bases, and 19 bases separated the two germline ends. Germline CDR1 reads LNHDA; CDR2 reads SQIVND (reference sequence). CDR3 region: CASSIDSRILGGYNEQFF. Written as DNA, the CDR3 is TGTGCCAGTAGTATAGACTCACGGATCTTGGGTGGATACAATGAGCAGTTCTTC.

The chain uses TRBV9 and TRBJ1-4; D call uncertain. V gave up 3 bases and J gave up 0 bases, with 15 bases separating them. Looked up from germline, CDR1 is SGDLS and CDR2 is YYNGEE. CDR3 size: 17 residues. The chain's CDR3 is CASSALGKGATNEKLFF. The CDR3 coding sequence is TGTGCCAGCAGCGCCCTAGGCAAAGGAGCAACTAATGAAAAACTGTTTTTT.

The chain uses TRBV6-6 and TRBJ2-3; D not resolved. Germline V CDR1 and CDR2: MNHNY, SVGAGI (reference sequence). The CDR3 runs to 16 residues. V was trimmed by 0 bases and J by 0 bases, leaving 10 bases between them. CDR3 region: CASSYSSADSTDTQYF. The CDR3 DNA reads TGTGCCAGCAGTTACTCTTCCGCGGACAGCACAGATACGCAGTATTTT.

This clone was detected only a few times. The rearrangement joins TRBV11-1 to TRBJ1-2, with 9 bases identical to TRBD1. After removal of 5 bases from V and 8 bases from J, the junction contained 12 bases not matched to a gene. Germline V CDR1 and CDR2: SGHAT, FQDESV (reference sequence). This CDR3 has 15 amino acids. The CDR3 loop reads CASSLRTGEVEGYTF. CDR3 sequence (DNA): TGTGCCAGCAGCCTCCGGACAGGGGAGGTAGAAGGCTACACCTTC. Drawing the rest from reference TRBV11-1 and TRBJ1-2, the complete variable domain is EAEVAQSPRYKITEKSQAVAFWCDPISGHATLYWYRQILGQGPELLVQFQDESVVDDSQLPKDRFSAERLKGVDSTLKIQPAELGDSAMYLCASSLRTGEVEGYTFGSGTRLTVV.

V and J are TRBV10-1 and TRBJ1-1, with D perhaps TRBD1 (5 bases). The CDR3 is 12 amino acids. The germline CDR1 and CDR2 sequences are WNHNN and SYGVQD (reference sequence). V was cut by 5 bases and J by 10 bases, with 14 bases left in between. The CDR3 loop reads CASSYRGGGAFF. As DNA, the CDR3 is TGCGCCAGCAGTTACCGGGGCGGTGGAGCTTTCTTT.

The V and J genes are TRBV5-1 and TRBJ2-3; the match to TRBD1 covers 7 bases. Germline CDR1 is SGHRS and CDR2 is YFSETQ. Trimming took 3 bases from V and 5 from J; bases not matched to a gene: 6. This CDR3 is 14 amino acids long. CDR3 DNA sequence: TGCGCCAGCAGCTCGACAGGGTCGGGAGATACGCAGTATTTT. Protein sequence: CASSSTGSGDTQYF.

The chain couples TRBV7-3 to TRBJ2-1, with 8 bases that match TRBD2. J gave up 10 bases and V 5 bases, and 4 bases lay outside the gene matches. The CDR3 is 12 amino acids. Germline CDR1 reads SGHTA; CDR2 reads FQGTGA. CDR3 amino acids: CASSPPGGEQFF. The CDR3 DNA follows: TGTGCCAGCAGCCCACCGGGAGGGGAGCAGTTCTTC.

The rearrangement joins TRBV11-2 to TRBJ1-2, with a possible D match to TRBD1 (6 bases). The ends were cut back, 1 base at V and 8 bases at J, with 17 bases in the middle. Germline loops: CDR1 SGHAT, CDR2 FQNNGV. This CDR3 is 15 amino acids long. The CDR3 protein is CASSLGFLGGRGYTF. The CDR3 DNA reads as TGTGCCAGCAGCTTAGGGTTCCTGGGGGGGCGCGGCTACACCTTC.

This chain uses TRBV5-6 with TRBJ2-2; unclear D gene. The CDR3 loop spans 14 amino acids. CDR1 and CDR2 from the germline V gene are SGHDT and YYEEEE. Trimming took 4 bases from V and 2 from J, leaving 9 bases between them. The CDR3 loop reads CASSEGRNTGELFF. In DNA, the CDR3 is TGTGCCAGCAGCGAAGGACGCAACACCGGGGAGCTGTTTTTT. Based on the CDR3 plus reference TRBV5-6 and TRBJ2-2, the full variable domain is DAGVTQSPTHLIKTRGQQVTLRCSPKSGHDTVSWYQQALGQGPQFIFQYYEEEERQRGNFPDRFSGHQFPNYSSELNVNALLLGDSALYLCASSEGRNTGELFFGEGSRLTVL.

This clone was counted between two and nine times. This CDR3 is CASSLGAHLRSGNTIYF. CDR3 nucleotide sequence: TGTGCCAGCAGCTTAGGGGCCCACCTCCGCTCTGGAAACACCATATATTTT. The chain has TRBV11-2 and TRBJ1-3; D call uncertain. Between the trimmed V and J ends, which lost 1 base and 0 bases, there was a span of 13 bases. The CDR3 loop spans 17 amino acids. Germline V gene sequence: CDR1 SGHAT, CDR2 FQNNGV.

This clone was seen once. The same CDR3 also results from other DNA sequences found in this sample. This chain joins TRBV5-1 and TRBJ2-1; no definite D call. V lost 0 bases, J lost 0 bases, and 7 bases lay in between. The germline CDR1 and CDR2 sequences are SGHRS and YFSETQ. This CDR3 spans 15 amino acids. The CDR3 loop is CASSLGGSSYNEQFF. The CDR3 nucleotides read TGCGCCAGCAGCTTGGGAGGTTCCTCCTACAATGAGCAGTTCTTC.

V usage is TRBV3-1 (or the pseudogene TRBV3-2) and J usage is TRBJ2-7; perhaps D is TRBD1 or TRBD2 (5 bases each). Trimming cost V 0 bases and J 9 bases, with 12 bases left between them. CDR3 length: 13 residues. CDR1 and CDR2 from the germline V gene are LGHDT and YNNKEL (reference sequence). Here the CDR3 DNA reads TGTGCCAGCAGCCAAGATCCGGGGCTTGGGCAGTACTTC. Protein: CASSQDPGLGQYF.

The rearrangement joins TRBV9 to TRBJ1-1; D gene uncertain. The V gene's germline CDR1 is SGDLS and CDR2 YYNGEE. Trimming removed 0 bases from V and 1 base from J, with 7 bases in between. CDR3 length: 14 amino acids. The DNA for the CDR3 is TGTGCCAGCAGCGTAGGTCCGACGAACACTGAAGCTTTCTTT. Translating gives CASSVGPTNTEAFF.